This is a list of T cell receptor beta chains from one sample in a study of long-term antiretroviral therapy in people with HIV. The table came from immunoSEQ multiplex PCR; TCRdb's copy has only in-frame clones and leaves some out. Altogether approximately 29,000 clones are present, around 80% being singletons, with the ten largest covering about 9.3%. This specimen was unsorted PBMCs, taken 1.5 years before starting antiretroviral therapy. The receptors originated from a man between 18 and 29 years old with HIV. CDR3s include the opening cysteine and the closing phenylalanine or tryptophan. The D gene is left open where the match is weak. Clone size is stated in some rows and not others, as once, few, many or a class when expanded.

V gene	clone size	J gene	D gene	CDR3 protein	CDR3 DNA
TRBV5-1	once	TRBJ2-5	TRBD2	CASSSPPLAGEYF	TGCGCCAGCAGCTCGCCTCCACTAGCGGGGGAGTACTTC
TRBV2	NA	TRBJ2-1	TRBD2	CASSEYPAGGPNEQFF	TGTGCCAGCAGTGAATACCCAGCGGGGGGGCCGAATGAGCAGTTCTTC
TRBV18	once	TRBJ2-5	NA	CASSRQDSQETQYF	TGTGCCAGCTCTCGACAGGACAGCCAAGAGACCCAGTACTTC
TRBV30	NA	TRBJ2-7	NA	CAWRRDSYSYEQYF	TGTGCCTGGAGGAGAGACAGTTACAGCTACGAGCAGTACTTC
TRBV27	NA	TRBJ2-3	NA	CASSLGSSSTDTQYF	TGTGCCAGCAGTTTGGGGAGCTCTAGCACAGATACGCAGTATTTT
TRBV6-7	NA	TRBJ1-2	NA	CASSYSSGAHGYTF	TGTGCCAGCAGTTACTCCTCGGGGGCGCATGGCTACACCTTC
TRBV15	NA	TRBJ2-1	TRBD2	CATSRDGLAGLEQFF	TGTGCCACCAGCAGAGATGGGCTAGCGGGTCTTGAGCAGTTCTTC
TRBV29-1	NA	TRBJ2-1	TRBD1	CSGGGQGNNEQFF	TGCAGCGGCGGGGGACAGGGTAACAATGAGCAGTTCTTC
TRBV9	NA	TRBJ2-5	TRBD2	CASSHGTSGLETQYF	TGTGCCAGCAGCCACGGGACTAGCGGGTTGGAGACCCAGTACTTC
TRBV6-5	NA	TRBJ2-7	TRBD2	CASSHLAGGTYEQYF	TGTGCCAGCAGCCACCTAGCGGGAGGTACCTACGAGCAGTACTTC
TRBV20-1	NA	TRBJ1-2	NA	CSASPRGGYTF	TGCAGTGCTAGCCCTCGGGGTGGCTACACCTTC
TRBV5-1	few	TRBJ1-2	TRBD1	CASSQEGQGHGYTF	TGCGCCAGCAGCCAAGAGGGACAGGGACATGGCTACACCTTC
TRBV30	NA	TRBJ1-4	NA	CAWSVTGTRIGPNEKLFF	TGTGCCTGGAGTGTAACAGGGACAAGGATAGGTCCTAATGAAAAACTGTTTTTT
TRBV27	once	TRBJ2-2	NA	CASSLDRTTGELFF	TGTGCCAGCAGTTTAGACAGGACAACCGGGGAGCTGTTTTTT
TRBV7-2	NA	TRBJ2-3	NA	CASSLSRPGPSTDTQYF	TGTGCCAGCAGCTTAAGTCGCCCGGGACCTAGCACAGATACGCAGTATTTT
TRBV9	NA	TRBJ2-7	TRBD1	CASSRTGGFEQYF	TGTGCCAGCAGCCGGACAGGGGGCTTCGAGCAGTACTTC
TRBV5-4	NA	TRBJ2-7	NA	CASSHNPGHYEQYF	TGTGCCAGCAGCCATAATCCGGGACACTACGAGCAGTACTTC
TRBV18	NA	TRBJ2-7	NA	CASSPLSYEQYF	TGTGCCAGCTCCCCACTATCCTACGAGCAGTACTTC
TRBV29-1	once	TRBJ2-3	TRBD2	CSAVTVLGGGLGGVTDTQYF	TGCAGCGCGGTAACAGTTCTTGGGGGGGGACTGGGCGGAGTCACAGATACGCAGTATTTT
TRBV7-9	NA	TRBJ2-3	NA	CASSQDMVGTDTQYF	TGCGCCAGCAGCCAAGACATGGTAGGGACAGATACGCAGTATTTT
TRBV6-1	few	TRBJ2-7	TRBD1	CASRGTASYEQYF	TGTGCCAGCAGAGGGACAGCTTCCTACGAGCAGTACTTC
TRBV7-2	NA	TRBJ2-7	NA	CASSSEGSEYF	TGTGCCAGCAGCTCCGAAGGGTCCGAGTACTTC
TRBV6-1	few	TRBJ2-3	NA	CASRGTPGDTQYF	TGTGCCAGCAGGGGGACACCTGGAGATACGCAGTATTTT
TRBV5-1	NA	TRBJ2-1	TRBD2	CASSGTPGLPGDEQFF	TGCGCCAGCAGTGGGACTCCGGGACTACCTGGTGATGAGCAGTTCTTC
TRBV4-2	NA	TRBJ2-7	NA	CASSEGGGEVHEQYF	TGTGCCAGCAGCGAAGGGGGCGGGGAGGTCCACGAGCAGTACTTC
TRBV27	NA	TRBJ2-3	TRBD1	CASSLKGAYSTDTQYF	TGTGCCAGCAGTTTAAAGGGGGCCTATAGCACAGATACGCAGTATTTT
TRBV19	NA	TRBJ2-2	TRBD2	CASTSAGFNTGELFF	TGTGCCAGTACGTCAGCGGGATTTAACACCGGGGAGCTGTTTTTT
TRBV9	NA	TRBJ2-7	NA	CASSAGTDGGEQYF	TGTGCCAGCAGCGCGGGGACCGACGGGGGCGAGCAGTACTTC
TRBV28	NA	TRBJ1-3	TRBD1	CASSFLGTGDSGNTIYF	TGTGCCAGCAGTTTCCTAGGGACAGGGGATTCTGGAAACACCATATATTTT
TRBV7-9	NA	TRBJ2-3	TRBD2	CASSPRLAGATDTQYF	TGTGCCAGCAGCCCGCGACTAGCGGGAGCTACAGATACGCAGTATTTT
TRBV25-1	NA	TRBJ1-4	TRBD1	CASRRTGDEKLFF	TGTGCCAGCAGAAGGACAGGAGATGAAAAACTGTTTTTT
TRBV19	medium-sized	TRBJ2-3	NA	CASSPTPGYSTDTQYF	TGTGCCAGTAGTCCTACCCCAGGGTATAGCACAGATACGCAGTATTTT
TRBV2	NA	TRBJ2-2	NA	CASRAGGGTGELFF	TGTGCCAGTAGGGCAGGGGGAGGCACCGGGGAGCTGTTTTTT
TRBV27	NA	TRBJ1-5	NA	CASSPGTASNQPQHF	TGTGCCAGCAGTCCCGGGACGGCGAGCAATCAGCCCCAGCATTTT
TRBV5-6	few	TRBJ1-5	NA	CASARGRGQPQHF	TGTGCCAGCGCCCGGGGCAGAGGACAGCCCCAGCATTTT
TRBV19	NA	TRBJ1-1	NA	CASRRQDGGYTEAFF	TGTGCCAGTCGTCGACAGGACGGGGGGTACACTGAAGCTTTCTTT
TRBV5-1	NA	TRBJ2-3	TRBD2	CASNPLPSGGAADTQYF	TGCGCCAGCAACCCCTTACCTAGCGGGGGGGCCGCAGATACGCAGTATTTT
TRBV28	NA	TRBJ2-3	NA	CASSRQNIGYPDTQYF	TGTGCCAGCAGCCGCCAAAACATTGGGTATCCAGATACGCAGTATTTT
TRBV29-1	NA	TRBJ1-1	NA	CSGAGGWNTEAFF	TGCAGCGGGGCGGGGGGGTGGAACACTGAAGCTTTCTTT
TRBV5-4	NA	TRBJ2-2	NA	CASSLAAAATLTGELFF	TGTGCCAGCAGCTTGGCCGCGGCAGCGACTCTCACCGGGGAGCTGTTTTTT
TRBV5-6	NA	TRBJ2-1	TRBD1	CASSLGTGGINEQFF	TGTGCCAGCAGCTTGGGGACAGGAGGTATTAATGAGCAGTTCTTC
TRBV15	NA	TRBJ2-7	TRBD1	CATSRDEGAAYEQYF	TGTGCCACCAGCAGAGATGAGGGGGCCGCCTACGAGCAGTACTTC
TRBV6-1	NA	TRBJ1-1	NA	CASSEFGVGMNTEAFF	TGTGCCAGCAGTGAATTCGGGGTAGGGATGAACACTGAAGCTTTCTTT
TRBV30	NA	TRBJ1-2	TRBD1	CAWSVGQGLYGYTF	TGTGCCTGGAGTGTAGGACAGGGACTCTATGGCTACACCTTC
TRBV28	NA	TRBJ1-2	NA	CASNPGGTDYGYTF	TGTGCCAGCAACCCCGGGGGTACGGACTATGGCTACACCTTC
TRBV15	NA	TRBJ1-1	NA	CATSDRPNTEAFF	TGTGCCACCAGCGACAGGCCCAACACTGAAGCTTTCTTT
TRBV11-2	NA	TRBJ2-3	TRBD2	CASSLDHTLAGVTDTQYF	TGTGCCAGCAGCTTAGATCACACCCTAGCGGGGGTAACAGATACGCAGTATTTT
TRBV7-3	NA	TRBJ2-2	NA	CASSPMSNTGELFF	TGTGCCAGCAGCCCGATGAGTAACACCGGGGAGCTGTTTTTT
TRBV28	NA	TRBJ2-7	NA	CASSPGPYF	TGTGCCAGCAGTCCAGGACCGTACTTC